This T cell receptor beta chain was found in a study of human T cells and chemical hapten exposure. The CDR3 extends over 16 amino acids. V lost 5 bases and J lost 6; bases outside the gene matches: 11. Germline V CDR1 and CDR2: SEHNR, FQNEAQ (reference sequence). Via MiXCR, TCRdb re-called the RACE reads, giving one row per CDR3 protein. This table holds 180,000 or so distinct CDR3 sequences, under 30% found once. Indicated time point: patch test 3, about 24 weeks after DPC sensitization. This sample's treatment: therapeutic diphenylcyclopropenone sensitization with weekly scalp DPC. It was unfractionated whole blood from which total RNA was extracted.

The rearrangement links TRBV7-9 to TRBJ1-5, with 9 bases lining up with TRBD1. The sample was whole blood, taken in connection with sensitization to the hapten diphenylcyclopropenone (DPC). The origin of this receptor is a woman aged 40 to 50 with alopecia areata. Some clones in this sample may be carry-over from other donors' samples. Here the CDR3 reads CASSPPGDRAVQPQHF. The CDR3 DNA reads as TGTGCCAGCAGCCCACCCGGGGACAGGGCCGTTCAGCCCCAGCATTTT.